The clone carrying this T cell receptor (beta chain) occurred a few times. The antigen remains unidentified. This entry belongs to a study of T cells in Graves' hyperthyroidism and ophthalmopathy. Across the study: Before treatment of any kind, peripheral blood was taken at initial diagnosis. The study, taken as a whole, reports: Most expanded thyroid clonotypes above 0.001 recurred in blood.

Orbital computed tomography, thyroid ultrasound, serum thyroxine and TRAb, and clinical symptoms together informed the diagnoses. PBMCs were obtained from 9 to 10 ml fresh peripheral blood. There were TCR beta CDR3 regions amplified from RNA transcripts. Initially, a first-round RT-PCR of the TCR CDR3 employed the HTBI primer set. TCRdb independently ran MiXCR on the multiplex PCR reads; one entry per CDR3 protein. The top ten hold approximately 5.7% of the sample, which has approximately 620,000 distinct CDR3 sequences, more than 11% seen once. Germline CDR1 is SGDLS and CDR2 is YYNGEE. V was clipped by 3 bases and J by 6 bases; unmatched bases: 7. There are 14 residues in the CDR3.

The receptor's source is a young woman with Graves' hyperthyroidism that later progressed to Graves' ophthalmopathy. Sequencing was carried out using blood. The rearrangement joins TRBV9 to TRBJ2-7, with TRBD2 matching 9 bases. The CDR3, as DNA: TGTGCCAGCAGCGCTCCGGGACTAGCTAGCGAGCAGTACTTC. Its protein product is CASSAPGLASEQYF.